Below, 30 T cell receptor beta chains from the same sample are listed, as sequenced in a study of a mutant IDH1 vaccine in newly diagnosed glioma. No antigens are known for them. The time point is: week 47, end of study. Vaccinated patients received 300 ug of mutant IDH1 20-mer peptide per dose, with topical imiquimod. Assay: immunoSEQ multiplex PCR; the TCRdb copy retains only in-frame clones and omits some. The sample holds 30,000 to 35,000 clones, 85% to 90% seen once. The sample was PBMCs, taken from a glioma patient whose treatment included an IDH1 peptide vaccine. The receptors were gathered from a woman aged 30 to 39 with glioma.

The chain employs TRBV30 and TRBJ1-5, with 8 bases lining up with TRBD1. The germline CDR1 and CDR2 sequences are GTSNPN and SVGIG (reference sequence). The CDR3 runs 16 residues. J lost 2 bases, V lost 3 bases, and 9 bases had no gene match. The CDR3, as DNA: TGTGCCTGGAGCACGTCGGACAGGGTGCGCAATCAGCCCCAGCATTTT. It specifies CAWSTSDRVRNQPQHF.

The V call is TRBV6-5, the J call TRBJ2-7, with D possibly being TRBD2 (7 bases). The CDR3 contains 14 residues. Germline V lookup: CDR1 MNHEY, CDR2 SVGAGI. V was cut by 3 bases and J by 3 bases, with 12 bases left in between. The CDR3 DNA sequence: TGTGCCAGCAGTTATATGAGGGGGGGCTACGAGCAGTACTTC. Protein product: CASSYMRGGYEQYF.

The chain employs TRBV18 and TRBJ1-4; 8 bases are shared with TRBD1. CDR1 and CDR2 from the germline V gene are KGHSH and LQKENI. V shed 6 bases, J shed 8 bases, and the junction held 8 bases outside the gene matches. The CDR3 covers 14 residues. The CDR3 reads CASSLQGVQEKLFF. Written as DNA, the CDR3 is TGTGCCAGCTCTCTACAGGGGGTACAGGAAAAACTGTTTTTT.

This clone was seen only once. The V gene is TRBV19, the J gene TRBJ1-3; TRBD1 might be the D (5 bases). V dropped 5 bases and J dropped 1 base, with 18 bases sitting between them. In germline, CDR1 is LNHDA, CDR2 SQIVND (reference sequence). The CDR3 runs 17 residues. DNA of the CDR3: TGTGCCAGTAGTCCGGGACTTTTTAAGGCTTCTGGAAACACCATATATTTT. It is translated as CASSPGLFKASGNTIYF.

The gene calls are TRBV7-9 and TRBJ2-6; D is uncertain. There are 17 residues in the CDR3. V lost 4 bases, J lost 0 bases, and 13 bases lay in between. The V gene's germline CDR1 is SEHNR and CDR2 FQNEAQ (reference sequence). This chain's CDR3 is CASSSTPPVSGANVLTF. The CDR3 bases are TGTGCCAGCAGCTCGACGCCACCAGTCTCTGGGGCCAACGTCCTGACTTTC.

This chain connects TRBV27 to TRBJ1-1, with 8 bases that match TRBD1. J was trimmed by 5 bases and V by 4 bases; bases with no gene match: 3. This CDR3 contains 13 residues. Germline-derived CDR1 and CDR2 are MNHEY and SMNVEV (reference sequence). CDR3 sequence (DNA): TGTGCCAGCAGTTCGTGGACAGGGACTGAAGCTTTCTTT. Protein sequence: CASSSWTGTEAFF.

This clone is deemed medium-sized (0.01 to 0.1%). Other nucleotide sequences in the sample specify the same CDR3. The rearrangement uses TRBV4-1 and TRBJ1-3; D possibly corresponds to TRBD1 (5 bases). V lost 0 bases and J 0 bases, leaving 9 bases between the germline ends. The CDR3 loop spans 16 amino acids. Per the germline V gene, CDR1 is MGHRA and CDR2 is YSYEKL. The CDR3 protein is CASSQDSGGSGNTIYF. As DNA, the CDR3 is TGCGCCAGCAGCCAAGATTCTGGGGGCTCTGGAAACACCATATATTTT.

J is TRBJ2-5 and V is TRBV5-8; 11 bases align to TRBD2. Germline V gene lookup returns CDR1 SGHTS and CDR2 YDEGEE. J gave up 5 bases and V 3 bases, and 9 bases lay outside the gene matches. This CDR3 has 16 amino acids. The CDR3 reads CASSSPLTSGVETQYF. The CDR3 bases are TGTGCCAGCAGCTCCCCCTTGACTAGCGGGGTTGAGACCCAGTACTTC.

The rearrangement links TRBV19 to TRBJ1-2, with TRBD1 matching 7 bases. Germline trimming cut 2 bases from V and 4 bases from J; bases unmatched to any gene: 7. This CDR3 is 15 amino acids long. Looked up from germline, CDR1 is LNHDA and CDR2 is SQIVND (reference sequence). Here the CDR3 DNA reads TGTGCCAGTAGTATAAAACCCGGGACAGTCTATGGCTACACCTTC. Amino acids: CASSIKPGTVYGYTF.

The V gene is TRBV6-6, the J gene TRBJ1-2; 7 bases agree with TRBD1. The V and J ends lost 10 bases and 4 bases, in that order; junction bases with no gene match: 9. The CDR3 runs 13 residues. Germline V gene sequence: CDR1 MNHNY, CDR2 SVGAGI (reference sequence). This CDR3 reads CAITPTGVYGYTF. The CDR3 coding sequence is TGTGCCATTACCCCCACAGGGGTCTATGGCTACACCTTC.

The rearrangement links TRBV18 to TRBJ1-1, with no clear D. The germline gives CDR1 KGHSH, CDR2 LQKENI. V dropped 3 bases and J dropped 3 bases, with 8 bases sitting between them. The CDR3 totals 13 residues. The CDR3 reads CASSPSRDTEAFF. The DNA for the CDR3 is TGTGCCAGCTCACCGTCAAGGGACACTGAAGCTTTCTTT.

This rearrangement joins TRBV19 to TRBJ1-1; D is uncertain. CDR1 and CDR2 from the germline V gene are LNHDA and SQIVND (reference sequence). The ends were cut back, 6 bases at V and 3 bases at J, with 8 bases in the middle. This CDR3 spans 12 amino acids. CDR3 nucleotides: TGTGCCAGTAGGCCTTCTCACACTGAAGCTTTCTTT. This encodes CASRPSHTEAFF.

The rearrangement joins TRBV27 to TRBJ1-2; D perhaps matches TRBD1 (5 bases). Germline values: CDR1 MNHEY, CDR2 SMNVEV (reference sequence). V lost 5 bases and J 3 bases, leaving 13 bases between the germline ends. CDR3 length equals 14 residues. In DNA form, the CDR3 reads TGTGCCAGCAGTCCATCGGGACTTCACTATGGCTACACCTTC. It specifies CASSPSGLHYGYTF.

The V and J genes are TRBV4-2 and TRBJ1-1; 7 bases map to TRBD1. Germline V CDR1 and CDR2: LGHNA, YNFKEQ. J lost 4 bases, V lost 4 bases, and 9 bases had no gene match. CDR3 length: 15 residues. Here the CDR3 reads CASSPVGGGGTEAFF. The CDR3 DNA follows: TGTGCCAGCAGCCCTGTAGGGGGCGGGGGCACTGAAGCTTTCTTT.

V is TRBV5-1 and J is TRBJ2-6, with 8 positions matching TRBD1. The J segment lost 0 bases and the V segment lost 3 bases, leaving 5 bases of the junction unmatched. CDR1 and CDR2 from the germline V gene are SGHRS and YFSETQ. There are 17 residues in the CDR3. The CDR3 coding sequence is TGCGCCAGCAGCTCCGGGACAGGATACTCTGGGGCCAACGTCCTGACTTTC. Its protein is CASSSGTGYSGANVLTF.

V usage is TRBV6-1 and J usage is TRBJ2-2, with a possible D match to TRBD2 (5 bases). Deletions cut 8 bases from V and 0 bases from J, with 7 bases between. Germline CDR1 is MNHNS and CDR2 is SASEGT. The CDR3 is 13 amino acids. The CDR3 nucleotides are TGTGCCAGCGGACTCTCGAACACCGGGGAGCTGTTTTTT. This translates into CASGLSNTGELFF.

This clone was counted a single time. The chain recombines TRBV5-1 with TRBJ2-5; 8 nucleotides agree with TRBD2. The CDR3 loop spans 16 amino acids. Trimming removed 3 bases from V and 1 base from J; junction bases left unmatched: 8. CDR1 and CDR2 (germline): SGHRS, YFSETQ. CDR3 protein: CASSSPGRGGQETQYF. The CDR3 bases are TGCGCCAGCAGCTCCCCGGGACGGGGGGGCCAAGAGACCCAGTACTTC.

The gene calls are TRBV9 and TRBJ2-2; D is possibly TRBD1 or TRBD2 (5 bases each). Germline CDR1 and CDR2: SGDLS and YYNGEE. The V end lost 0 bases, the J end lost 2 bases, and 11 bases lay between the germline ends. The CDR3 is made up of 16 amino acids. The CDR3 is CASSVAWDRNTGELFF. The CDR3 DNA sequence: TGTGCCAGCAGCGTAGCTTGGGACCGCAACACCGGGGAGCTGTTTTTT.

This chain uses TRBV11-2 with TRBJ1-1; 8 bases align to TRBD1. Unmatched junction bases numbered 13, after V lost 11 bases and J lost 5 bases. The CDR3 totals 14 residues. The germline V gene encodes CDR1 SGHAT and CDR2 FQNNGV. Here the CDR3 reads CAPIRGPRCTEAFF. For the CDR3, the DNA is TGTGCCCCGATCAGGGGGCCGCGTTGTACTGAAGCTTTCTTT. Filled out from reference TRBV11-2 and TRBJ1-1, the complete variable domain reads EAGVAQSPRYKIIEKRQSVAFWCNPISGHATLYWYQQILGQGPKLLIQFQNNGVVDDSQLPKDRFSAERLKGVDSTLKIQPAKLEDSAVYLCAPIRGPRCTEAFFGQGTRLTVV.

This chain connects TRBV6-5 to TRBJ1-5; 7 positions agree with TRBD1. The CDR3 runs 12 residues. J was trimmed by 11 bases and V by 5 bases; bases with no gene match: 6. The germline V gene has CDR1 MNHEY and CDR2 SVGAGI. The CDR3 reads CASSDPTGSQHF. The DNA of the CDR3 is TGTGCCAGCAGTGACCCGACAGGGTCCCAGCATTTT.

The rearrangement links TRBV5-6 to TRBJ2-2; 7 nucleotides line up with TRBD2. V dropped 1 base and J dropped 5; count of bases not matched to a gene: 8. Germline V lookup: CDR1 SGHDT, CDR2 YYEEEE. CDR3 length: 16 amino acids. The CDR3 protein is CASSLSGETVTGELFF. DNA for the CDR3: TGTGCCAGCAGCTTGAGCGGGGAGACAGTAACCGGGGAGCTGTTTTTT.

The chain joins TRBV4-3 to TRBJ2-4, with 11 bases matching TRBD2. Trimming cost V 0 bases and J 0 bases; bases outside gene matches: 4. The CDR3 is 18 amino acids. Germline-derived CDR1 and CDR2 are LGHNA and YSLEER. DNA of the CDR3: TGCGCCAGCAGCCAAGAGATAGCGGGGGGGATAGCCAAAAACATTCAGTACTTC. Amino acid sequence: CASSQEIAGGIAKNIQYF.

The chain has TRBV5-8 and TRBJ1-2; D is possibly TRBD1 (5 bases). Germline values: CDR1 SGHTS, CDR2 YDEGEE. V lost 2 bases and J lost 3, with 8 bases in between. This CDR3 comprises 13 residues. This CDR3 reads CASSLDSDYGYTF. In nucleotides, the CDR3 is TGTGCCAGCAGCTTAGACAGTGACTATGGCTACACCTTC.

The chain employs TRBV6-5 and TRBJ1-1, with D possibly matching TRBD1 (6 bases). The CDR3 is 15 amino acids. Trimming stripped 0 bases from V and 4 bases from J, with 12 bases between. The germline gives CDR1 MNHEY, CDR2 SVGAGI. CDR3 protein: CASSYSGGLLTEAFF. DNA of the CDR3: TGTGCCAGCAGTTACTCGGGGGGCCTCCTCACTGAAGCTTTCTTT.

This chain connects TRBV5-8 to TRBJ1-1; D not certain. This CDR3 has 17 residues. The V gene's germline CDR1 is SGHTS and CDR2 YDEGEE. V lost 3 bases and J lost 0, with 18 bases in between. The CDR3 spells CASSYMPQDQLNTEAFF. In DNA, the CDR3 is TGTGCCAGCAGCTACATGCCGCAGGACCAATTGAACACTGAAGCTTTCTTT.

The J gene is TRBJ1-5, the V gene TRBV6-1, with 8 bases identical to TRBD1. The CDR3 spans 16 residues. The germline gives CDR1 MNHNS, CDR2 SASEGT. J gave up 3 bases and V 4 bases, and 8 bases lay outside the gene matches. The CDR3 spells CASSAGRTGTNQPQHF. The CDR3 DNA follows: TGTGCCAGCAGTGCGGGCCGGACAGGGACCAATCAGCCCCAGCATTTT.

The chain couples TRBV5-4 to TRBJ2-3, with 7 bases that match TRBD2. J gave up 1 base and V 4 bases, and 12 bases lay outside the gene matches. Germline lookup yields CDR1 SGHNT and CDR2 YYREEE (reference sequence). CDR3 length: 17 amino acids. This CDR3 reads CASSRARLAERTDTQYF. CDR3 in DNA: TGTGCCAGCAGCAGGGCCCGGCTAGCGGAGCGCACAGATACGCAGTATTTT. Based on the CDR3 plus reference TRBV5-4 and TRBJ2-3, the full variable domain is ETGVTQSPTHLIKTRGQQVTLRCSSQSGHNTVSWYQQALGQGPQFIFQYYREEENGRGNFPPRFSGLQFPNYSSELNVNALELDDSALYLCASSRARLAERTDTQYFGPGTRLTVL.

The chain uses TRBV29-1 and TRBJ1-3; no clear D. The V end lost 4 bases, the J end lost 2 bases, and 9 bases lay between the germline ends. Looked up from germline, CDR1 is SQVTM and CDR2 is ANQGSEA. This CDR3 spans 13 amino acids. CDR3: CSVGSSAGNTIYF. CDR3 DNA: TGCAGCGTTGGGAGCTCAGCTGGAAACACCATATATTTT.

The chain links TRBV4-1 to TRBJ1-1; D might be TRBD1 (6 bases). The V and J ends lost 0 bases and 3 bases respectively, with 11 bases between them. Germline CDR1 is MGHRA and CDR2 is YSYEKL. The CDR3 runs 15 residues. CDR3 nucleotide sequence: TGCGCCAGCAGCCAAGAGAACAGGGAGGACACTGAAGCTTTCTTT. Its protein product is CASSQENREDTEAFF.

The CDR3 sequence: CSVGGRGYNEQFF. CDR3 coding DNA: TGCAGCGTTGGAGGGCGAGGCTACAATGAGCAGTTCTTC. This chain joins TRBV29-1 and TRBJ2-1; tentative D call: TRBD2 (5 bases). Looked up from germline, CDR1 is SQVTM and CDR2 is ANQGSEA. V was trimmed by 4 bases and J by 3 bases, leaving 10 bases between them. The CDR3 spans 13 residues.